This TCR beta chain is from a study of regulatory T cells in long-lasting Graves disease. CDR3 length: 14 amino acids. CDR1 and CDR2 from the germline V gene are GTSNPN and SVGIG (reference sequence). Trimming cost V 3 bases and J 3 bases; bases outside gene matches: 7. Noted time point: newly diagnosed GD, antithyroid drugs for less than 3 months. Scientists built the TCR library using RNA that was extracted from PBMCs. Assembly of TCR beta libraries relied on iRepertoire HTBI primers together with Arm-PCR of CDR3 regions. TCRdb fed the multiplex PCR reads into MiXCR, producing one record per CDR3 protein. The sample has hundreds of thousands of distinct CDR3 sequences, about 16% seen once. This same sample was also taken into another study, of T cells in Graves' hyperthyroidism and ophthalmopathy.

The rearrangement uses TRBV30 and TRBJ2-7, with TRBD2 matching 8 bases. Source: peripheral blood mononuclear cells (PBMCs), taken at new diagnosis, from a patient treated with antithyroid drugs. The receptor was derived from a woman in her 30s with Graves disease. Written as DNA, the CDR3 is TGTGCCTGGAGAAGGAGCGGGAGAAGCTACGAGCAGTACTTC. The encoded protein is CAWRRSGRSYEQYF.